This TCR beta chain came from a study of cytomegalovirus exposure and HLA in healthy donors. The V segment lost 2 bases and the J segment 3 bases; nucleotides outside the gene matches: 0. This CDR3 comprises 14 residues. Germline loops: CDR1 KGHSH, CDR2 LQKENI. The donors comprised healthy bone marrow donors. To note about this clone: Its target is unknown.

The study, taken as a whole, reports: A previous analysis found most TCR beta V segments productive roughly 87% or roughly 30% of the time.

Researchers ran the PCR with 60 Vbeta and 13 Jbeta primers. The method was immunoSEQ multiplex PCR; TCRdb's version includes in-frame clones alone and lacks a portion of them. Recorded here are 25,000 to 35,000 clones; the top ten clones represent more than 3.5%. The sequence derives from a woman between 40 and 55 years old in good health and CMV-seropositive. The sequencing input was PBMCs. This chain connects TRBV18 to TRBJ2-2, with TRBD1 identical over 7 bases. The CDR3 reads CASSPDRDTGELFF. In nucleotides, the CDR3 is TGTGCCAGCTCACCAGACAGGGACACCGGGGAGCTGTTTTTT.